A single sample is the source of the 27 T cell receptor beta chains below, sequenced in a study of lung T cells in sarcoidosis with Löfgren's syndrome. TCRdb reanalysed the reads using MiXCR and keeps one entry per CDR3 protein. The sample lists about 20,000 distinct CDR3 sequences, about a fifth occurring once. Material: CD4+ T cells from PBMCs. The receptors shown here come from a human donor with sarcoidosis (Löfgren's syndrome or another form), or a control subject (not recorded which).

The rearrangement uses TRBV5-8 and TRBJ2-3, with 11 bases that match TRBD2. Germline values: CDR1 SGHTS, CDR2 YDEGEE. There are 17 residues in the CDR3. J gave up 5 bases and V 1 base, and 9 bases lay outside the gene matches. Here the CDR3 DNA reads TGTGCCAGCAGCTTGCACGCGCTAGCGGGAGGTGGAGATACGCAGTATTTT. It encodes CASSLHALAGGGDTQYF.

This clonotype was recorded many times. The chain combines TRBV28 with TRBJ2-7; 10 nucleotides agree with TRBD2. Germline loops: CDR1 MDHEN, CDR2 SYDVKM. V shed 4 bases, J shed 9 bases, and the junction held 9 bases outside the gene matches. The CDR3 has 14 amino acids. DNA for the CDR3: TGTGCCAGCAGTTCCCCCGAGCGGGGGGGGACGCAGTACTTC. Amino acid sequence: CASSSPERGGTQYF.

Many counts were recorded for this clonotype. J is TRBJ2-5 and V is TRBV5-1; 7 positions match TRBD1. The V segment lost 0 bases and the J segment 0 bases; nucleotides outside the gene matches: 5. CDR1 and CDR2 from the germline V gene are SGHRS and YFSETQ. The CDR3 covers 16 residues. CDR3 nucleotide sequence: TGCGCCAGCAGCTTGGCCGGGACAGCGGACCAAGAGACCCAGTACTTC. Amino acid sequence: CASSLAGTADQETQYF.

Remarks on this clonotype: A much larger clone lies one base from this, so it may be a read error. The chain carries TRBV10-3 and TRBJ2-2, with D unclear. The V end was cut by 9 bases, the J end by 0 bases, with 5 bases between. Germline CDR1 is ENHRY and CDR2 is SYGVKD. The CDR3 runs to 12 residues. The CDR3 bases are TGTGCCATTGGGACGAACACCGGGGAGCTGTTTTTT. Translated, it gives CAIGTNTGELFF.

In its sample, this clonotype is medium-sized. This chain connects TRBV28 to TRBJ2-7; TRBD2 aligns across 8 bases. Germline CDR1 reads MDHEN; CDR2 reads SYDVKM. V shed 5 bases, J shed 1 base, and the junction held 7 bases outside the gene matches. This CDR3 region has 15 residues. CDR3 DNA sequence: TGTGCCAGCAGTAGAACTAGCGGTCCGTCCTACGAGCAGTACTTC. Translation gives CASSRTSGPSYEQYF.

Within the sample, this clonotype is medium-sized. This rearrangement joins TRBV6-2 or TRBV6-3 to TRBJ2-7; D perhaps matches TRBD1 (5 bases). Per germline, CDR1 MNHEY and CDR2 SVGEGT. Trimming pared 0 bases from V and 6 bases from J, leaving 12 bases between. This CDR3 has 14 amino acids. The DNA of the CDR3 is TGTGCCAGCAGTTACTCGAAGGGGTCTGGCGAGCAGTACTTC. Amino acids: CASSYSKGSGEQYF.

This clonotype has only a few counts. This sequence may be a read error, since a much larger clone differs from it by one base. The chain uses TRBV6-6 and TRBJ1-2; possibly TRBD1 for D (6 bases). Looked up from germline, CDR1 is MNHNY and CDR2 is SVGAGI (reference sequence). This CDR3 has 13 amino acids. The CDR3 DNA sequence: TGTGCCAGCGGCGACAGGACTAACTATGGCTGCACCTTC. Its translation is CASGDRTNYGCTF.

The sample holds many counts of this clonotype. The rearrangement uses TRBV28 and TRBJ1-5; 9 bases are shared with TRBD1. CDR3 length: 14 residues. With 4 bases clipped from V and 6 bases from J, the junction kept 4 bases outside the gene matches. Germline CDR1 and CDR2: MDHEN and SYDVKM. In nucleotides, the CDR3 is TGTGCCAGCAGTTGGACAGGGGATTTTCAGCCCCAGCATTTT. It codes for CASSWTGDFQPQHF.

Relative to its sample, this clonotype is medium-sized. The chain joins TRBV6-1 to TRBJ2-7; 8 positions match TRBD2. Trimming removed 7 bases from V and 0 bases from J; junction bases left unmatched: 5. This CDR3 spans 14 amino acids. Germline V gene lookup returns CDR1 MNHNS and CDR2 SASEGT. The CDR3 is CASTRAGVSYEQYF. The CDR3 DNA is TGTGCCAGCACCCGAGCGGGGGTCTCCTACGAGCAGTACTTC.

Concerning this clonotype: One end of the junction does not line up with germline, which may come from a read error. CDR3 DNA: TGTGCCAGCAGTTTAGGACAGGGGGCGATCAATGAGAAGCTCTTC. This sequence encodes CASSLGQGAINEKLF. The chain recombines TRBV27 with TRBJ2-1; 11 positions agree with TRBD1. The length of the CDR3 is 15 residues. CDR1 MNHEY and CDR2 SMNVEV come from the germline V gene (reference sequence).

This clonotype is categorized as medium-sized (0.01 to 0.1%). The rearrangement links TRBV6-1 to TRBJ1-3; the D is unclear. There are 15 residues in the CDR3. Between the trimmed V and J ends, which lost 6 bases and 8 bases, there was a span of 20 bases. Germline CDR1 and CDR2: MNHNS and SASEGT. The CDR3 region has the DNA TGTGCCAGCAGCTACAGTCTTCGGGCTCGTGACACCATATATTTT. It encodes CASSYSLRARDTIYF.

This clonotype was counted many times. The chain links TRBV29-1 to TRBJ2-2, with 10 bases matching TRBD1. Trimming removed 6 bases from V and 5 bases from J; junction bases left unmatched: 9. Germline V gives CDR1 SQVTM, CDR2 ANQGSEA. The CDR3 has 15 amino acids. CDR3: CSVSTRDRGTGELFF. CDR3 coding DNA: TGCAGCGTGTCAACCCGGGACAGGGGAACCGGGGAGCTGTTTTTT.

A note on this clonotype: A single base separates this from a much larger clone, so it may be a read error. The rearrangement joins TRBV5-1 to TRBJ2-1, with 7 positions matching TRBD1. The CDR3 is 15 amino acids. V lost 1 base and J lost 3; bases outside the gene matches: 4. The germline gives CDR1 SGHRS, CDR2 YFSETQ. The CDR3 bases are TGCGCCAGCAGCTTGCCCCAGGGGGTCTACAATGAGCAGTTCTTC. Residues: CASSLPQGVYNEQFF.

Notes on this clonotype: Being one base from a much bigger clone, this may be a read error. The chain carries TRBV10-3 and TRBJ1-5; perhaps TRBD1 as D (5 bases). CDR3 length equals 14 residues. Germline-derived CDR1 and CDR2 are ENHRY and SYGVKD. The CDR3 protein is CAISQQVSNQPRHF. For the CDR3, the DNA is TGTGCCATCAGTCAACAGGTTAGCAATCAGCCCCGGCATTTT.

The table lists this clonotype with a few counts. The V gene is TRBV5-1, the J gene TRBJ2-3; 8 bases match TRBD2. CDR3 length equals 15 residues. Germline trimming cut 2 bases from V and 6 bases from J; bases unmatched to any gene: 8. Per the germline V gene, CDR1 is SGHRS and CDR2 is YFSETQ. CDR3 nucleotides: TGCGCCAGCAGCTTATCCGGGACTAGTTCGGATACGCAGTATTTT. Protein product: CASSLSGTSSDTQYF.

This clonotype has ten or more counts. The J gene is TRBJ2-7, the V gene TRBV7-7; 7 nucleotides align to TRBD1. Per germline, CDR1 SSHAT and CDR2 FNYEAQ (reference sequence). Trimming cost V 5 bases and J 2 bases; bases outside gene matches: 6. The length of the CDR3 is 14 residues. CDR3 nucleotide sequence: TGTGCCAGCAGCCAGGGAACAGGGGCCTACGAGCAGTACTTC. As protein: CASSQGTGAYEQYF.

By frequency in the sample, this clonotype is medium-sized. CDR3: CASRWDRSTNTGELFF. CDR3 sequence (DNA): TGTGCCAGCAGGTGGGACAGATCGACGAACACCGGGGAGCTGTTTTTT. The V and J genes are TRBV6-1 and TRBJ2-2; 7 bases match TRBD1. Trimming took 6 bases from V and 0 from J; bases not matched to a gene: 7. CDR3 length: 16 residues. The V gene's germline CDR1 is MNHNS and CDR2 SASEGT.

Ten or more counts support this clonotype. This chain joins TRBV7-2 and TRBJ2-5; weak D call: TRBD1 (5 bases). CDR1 SGHTA and CDR2 FQGNSA come from the germline V gene. The CDR3 covers 13 residues. Trimming shortened V by 6 bases and J by 7 bases, and 15 bases separated the two germline ends. CDR3 sequence reads: CASSHPGLGTQYF. The DNA for the CDR3 is TGTGCCAGCAGTCACCCAGGGCTGGGGACCCAGTACTTC.

This clonotype has only a few counts. One junction end disagrees with the germline gene, perhaps due to a read error. The chain combines TRBV6-2 or TRBV6-3 with TRBJ2-1; the match to TRBD2 covers 9 bases. Germline V gene lookup returns CDR1 MNHEY and CDR2 SVGEGT. This CDR3 has 16 amino acids. The CDR3 spells CASSSPPASGNNEQSF. In nucleotides, the CDR3 is TGTGCCAGCAGTTCCCCCCCTGCTAGCGGGAACAATGAGCAGTCCTTC.

This clonotype was seen repeatedly, ten times or more. The chain links TRBV10-2 to TRBJ2-3, with 9 bases matching TRBD2. J gave up 3 bases and V 8 bases, and 15 bases lay outside the gene matches. The CDR3 covers 17 residues. Germline V CDR1 and CDR2: WSHSY, SAAADI. DNA for the CDR3: TGCGCCAGCGGCGACCCCGCGGGAGGGCCGGTAACAGATACGCAGTATTTT. Protein sequence: CASGDPAGGPVTDTQYF.

This clonotype has only a few counts. J is TRBJ2-7 and V is TRBV12-3 or TRBV12-4, with 9 bases fitting TRBD1. V trimming: 7 bases; J trimming: 5 bases; junction bases outside the gene matches: 9. The CDR3 spans 14 residues. The CDR3 bases are TGTGCCAGCACCCCCGGGACAGGGCCCCACGAGCAGTACTTC. Translating gives CASTPGTGPHEQYF.

The sample holds many counts of this clonotype. The chain has TRBV24-1 and TRBJ2-5; TRBD2 matches 10 bases. J was trimmed by 4 bases and V by 6 bases; bases with no gene match: 4. This CDR3 comprises 14 residues. Germline V lookup: CDR1 KGHDR, CDR2 SFDVKD. For the CDR3, the DNA is TGTGCCACCAGTCTAGCGGGAGAAGGAGAGACCCAGTACTTC. This encodes CATSLAGEGETQYF.

This clonotype was seen only a few times. A much more abundant neighbour one base away suggests this may be a read error. The chain uses TRBV20-1 and TRBJ2-7; 8 bases fit TRBD1. Losses at the gene ends were 4 bases for V and 5 bases for J; bases not matched to a gene: 4. The CDR3 is 12 amino acids. Germline values: CDR1 DFQATT, CDR2 SNEGSKA (reference sequence). This CDR3 reads CSAIGQGDEQYF. Here the CDR3 DNA reads TGCAGTGCTATTGGACAGGGCGACGAGCAGTACTTC.

This clonotype has a count of ten or more. The V call is TRBV12-3 or TRBV12-4, the J call TRBJ2-1, with TRBD2 matching 9 bases. V trimming: 5 bases; J trimming: 12 bases; junction bases outside the gene matches: 5. The CDR3 loop spans 12 amino acids. This CDR3 is CASSARLAVQFF. The CDR3 region has the DNA TGTGCCAGCAGTGCCCGACTAGCGGTGCAGTTCTTC.

There are many counts of this clonotype. The chain couples TRBV20-1 to TRBJ2-7; D perhaps matches TRBD2 (6 bases). This CDR3 region has 15 residues. V was cut by 3 bases and J by 1 base, with 16 bases left in between. Germline V gene sequence: CDR1 DFQATT, CDR2 SNEGSKA (reference sequence). CDR3 DNA: TGCAGTGCTAGCCTTGGGGGGACCCAATCCTACGAGCAGTACTTC. It is translated as CSASLGGTQSYEQYF.

As for this clonotype: This may stem from a read error, because a much larger clone lies one nucleotide away. CDR3 DNA: TGCGCCAGCAGCTCTGGACGGGTGGAGACCCAGTACTTC. Encoded protein: CASSSGRVETQYF. This chain joins TRBV5-1 and TRBJ2-5; D not resolved. The CDR3 sequence is 13 residues long. With 3 bases removed from V and 5 bases from J, the gap between germline ends came to 11 bases. Germline assignment: CDR1 SGHRS and CDR2 YFSETQ.

This clonotype was seen only once. A junction boundary mismatches the germline segment, possibly from a read error. The V and J genes are TRBV3-1 and TRBJ2-1, with 10 bases that match TRBD2. Germline CDR1 reads LGHDT; CDR2 reads YNNKEL (reference sequence). CDR3 length: 18 amino acids. Here the CDR3 DNA reads TGTGCCAGCAGCCAGCACCCTTTACTAGCGGGATTTTACAGTGAGCAGTTCTTC. Encoded protein: CASSQHPLLAGFYSEQFF.